A single sample gave rise to the 16 T cell receptor beta chains below, sequenced in a study of CD8 T cells in Susac syndrome. Reverse transcription of roughly 0.5 to 1 ug RNA used random hexamers. Via MiXCR, TCRdb re-called the immunoSEQ multiplex PCR reads, giving one row per CDR3 protein. The sample records hundreds of thousands of distinct CDR3 sequences, 80% to 95% being singletons. The sequenced sample consisted of CD4+ T cells from PBMCs. The receptors stem from a human donor with multiple sclerosis.

A few counts support this clonotype. In nucleotides, the CDR3 is TGTGCCAGCAGCCAGCAGGGGGCGGGAACCGGGGAGCTGTTTTTT. Amino acid sequence: CASSQQGAGTGELFF. The V call is TRBV14, the J call TRBJ2-2; 8 positions match TRBD1. The CDR3 length is 15 residues. Germline assignment: CDR1 SGHDN and CDR2 FVKESK. The ends lost 3 bases at V and 5 bases at J; junction bases unmatched: 5.

CDR3 residues: CASTDPDRAGYTF. CDR3 bases: TGTGCCAGCACCGACCCGGACAGGGCTGGCTACACCTTC. The J gene is TRBJ1-2, the V gene TRBV6-1; 8 positions match TRBD1. Trimming cost V 7 bases and J 7 bases; bases outside gene matches: 8. The CDR3 is 13 residues long. Germline V gene lookup returns CDR1 MNHNS and CDR2 SASEGT.

The chain couples TRBV20-1 to TRBJ2-7; TRBD1 matches at 9 bases. The junction had 8 bases not matched to a gene; V was cut back by 3 bases and J by 2 bases. Germline assignment: CDR1 DFQATT and CDR2 SNEGSKA (reference sequence). This CDR3 contains 15 residues. CDR3 DNA sequence: TGCAGTGCTAGTCCTTGGACAGGGGCAACCTACGAGCAGTACTTC. This gives the protein CSASPWTGATYEQYF.

The gene calls are TRBV15 and TRBJ2-7; D call uncertain. V dropped 3 bases and J dropped 2 bases, with 17 bases sitting between them. Germline lookup yields CDR1 LNHNV and CDR2 YYDKDF (reference sequence). CDR3 length equals 16 residues. DNA for the CDR3: TGTGCCACCAGCAGCCAGAGGACGGGCCAAGCCTACGAGCAGTACGTC. Its protein is CATSSQRTGQAYEQYV.

The genes are TRBV12-3 or TRBV12-4 and TRBJ1-1, with unresolved D. CDR3 size: 15 residues. The V end was cut by 1 base, the J end by 0 bases, with 9 bases between. CDR3 in DNA: TGTGCCAGCAGTTTAGAGGGCACCCTGAACACTGAAGCTTTCTTT. This translates into CASSLEGTLNTEAFF.

This chain uses TRBV24-1 with TRBJ2-7; D is ambiguous. Trimming shortened V by 5 bases and J by 4 bases, and 8 bases separated the two germline ends. Germline CDR1 reads KGHDR; CDR2 reads SFDVKD. The CDR3 loop spans 12 amino acids. CDR3 sequence (DNA): TGTGCCACCAGTGGGACCAGTTACGAGCAGTACTTC. Translation gives CATSGTSYEQYF.

This clonotype was seen once. This rearrangement joins TRBV2 to TRBJ2-7; 9 nucleotides line up with TRBD1. Germline V gene lookup returns CDR1 SNHLY and CDR2 FYNNEI. Trimming took 2 bases from V and 7 from J; bases not matched to a gene: 6. There are 14 residues in the CDR3. CDR3 protein: CASSEQGQGTEQYV. The CDR3, as DNA: TGTGCCAGCAGTGAACAGGGACAGGGTACAGAGCAGTACGTC.

V usage is TRBV30 and J usage is TRBJ2-7, with TRBD1 identical over 7 bases. This CDR3 is 11 amino acids long. V shed 4 bases and J 9 bases; nucleotides not matched to a gene: 6. Per germline, CDR1 GTSNPN and CDR2 SVGIG (reference sequence). For the CDR3, the DNA is TGTGCCTGGAAGCCACGACAGGGGCAGTACTTC. This sequence encodes CAWKPRQGQYF.

The rearrangement links TRBV9 to TRBJ2-6, with D uncertain. Germline V CDR1 and CDR2: SGDLS, YYNGEE. This CDR3 spans 15 amino acids. V was cut by 4 bases and J by 0 bases, with 8 bases left in between. The CDR3 spells CASSPRLSGANVLTF. CDR3 bases: TGTGCCAGCAGCCCCAGGCTCTCTGGGGCCAACGTCCTGACTTTC.

The V gene is TRBV7-8, the J gene TRBJ1-1, with D tentatively TRBD1 (6 bases). Germline CDR1 SGHVS, CDR2 FQNEAQ. The V gene lost 5 bases and the J gene lost 5 bases, with 12 bases spanning the gap. CDR3 length: 13 amino acids. CDR3: CASSPRDITEAFF. The CDR3 nucleotides are TGTGCCAGCAGCCCCCGGGACATAACTGAAGCTTTCTTT.

This chain connects TRBV10-3 to TRBJ2-3; D gene unclear. Germline CDR1 and CDR2: ENHRY and SYGVKD. Trimming removed 0 bases at V and 4 bases at J, with 8 bases between. This CDR3 is built from 14 residues. CDR3 sequence reads: CAISESVAADTQYF. The CDR3 DNA reads as TGTGCCATCAGTGAGTCGGTAGCTGCAGATACGCAGTATTTT.

The chain is built from TRBV4-1 and TRBJ2-1; D could derive from TRBD1 or TRBD2 (5 bases each). Germline assignment: CDR1 MGHRA and CDR2 YSYEKL. The CDR3 consists of 16 residues. With 2 bases removed from V and 2 bases from J, the gap between germline ends came to 13 bases. CDR3 sequence reads: CASSQPTRDPYNEQFF. CDR3 DNA: TGCGCCAGCAGCCAACCAACCCGGGACCCCTACAATGAGCAGTTCTTC.

The V call is TRBV18, the J call TRBJ2-1, with D unresolved. Germline V gene data show CDR1 as KGHSH and CDR2 as LQKENI. Trimming left V 3 bases short and J 8 bases short, with 8 bases between. This CDR3 has 12 amino acids. The CDR3 DNA is TGTGCCAGCTCACCTCAAATCGATGAGCAGTTCTTC. As protein: CASSPQIDEQFF.

J is TRBJ1-2 and V is TRBV12-3 or TRBV12-4; D possibly corresponds to TRBD1 (5 bases). V lost 8 bases to trimming and J lost 8 bases, with 12 bases between them. The CDR3 is 11 amino acids. CDR3 DNA sequence: TGTGCCAGCGGGGGAAGGGGCGGCTACACCTTC. Residues: CASGGRGGYTF.

The chain couples TRBV9 to TRBJ2-5; the D is unclear. Trimming stripped 0 bases from V and 4 bases from J, with 7 bases between. Per the germline V gene, CDR1 is SGDLS and CDR2 is YYNGEE. This CDR3 region has 13 residues. CDR3 coding DNA: TGTGCCAGCAGCGTAGGTGGGATAGAGACCCAGTACTTC. This codes for CASSVGGIETQYF. Filled out from reference TRBV9 and TRBJ2-5, the complete variable domain reads DSGVTQTPKHLITATGQRVTLRCSPRSGDLSVYWYQQSLDQGLQFLIQYYNGEERAKGNILERFSAQQFPDLHSELNLSSLELGDSALYFCASSVGGIETQYFGPGTRLLVL.

This clonotype has only a few counts. The gene calls are TRBV6-1 and TRBJ2-1; 11 bases are shared with TRBD2. The V segment lost 9 bases and the J segment 5 bases; nucleotides outside the gene matches: 6. The CDR3 is 14 residues long. The V gene's germline CDR1 is MNHNS and CDR2 SASEGT. The CDR3 reads CASLRLAGNNEQFF. The CDR3 DNA follows: TGTGCCAGTCTTAGACTAGCGGGGAACAATGAGCAGTTCTTC.